The T cell receptor (beta chain) described here comes from a study of immune evolution from preneoplasia to lung adenocarcinoma. Some clones are missing from TCRdb's copy, which holds only in-frame ones; the method was immunoSEQ multiplex PCR. This table holds several thousand clones, about 80% found once. This clone was picked up one time. CDR1 SQVTM and CDR2 ANQGSEA come from the germline V gene. This CDR3 spans 13 amino acids. After removal of 7 bases from V and 6 bases from J, the junction contained 6 bases not matched to a gene. The clonotype originates from a person between 45 and 75 years old with lung adenocarcinoma. This chain links TRBV29-1 with TRBJ1-4; TRBD1 agrees at 9 bases. Sequencing was done on a sample of FFPE normal lung tissue adjacent to the tumor. CDR3 in amino acids: CSEPGQGDEKLFF. CDR3 DNA sequence: TGCAGCGAGCCGGGACAGGGAGATGAAAAACTGTTTTTT.